These 26 T cell receptor beta chains were all obtained from the same sample, sequenced in a study of early T cells in non-severe SARS-CoV-2 infection. A single record per CDR3 protein comes from TCRdb applying MiXCR to the 5' RACE reads. The sample lists about 55,000 distinct CDR3 sequences; roughly an eighth were seen once. The specimen comprised whole blood, sampled at baseline. Receptors were obtained from an adult who was a healthcare worker with PCR-confirmed SARS-CoV-2 infection or an uninfected control (not recorded which).

This clonotype was picked up a small number of times. The V call is TRBV7-3, the J call TRBJ2-1; D is unresolved. Trimming took 5 bases from V and 5 from J, leaving 10 bases between them. This CDR3 contains 13 residues. CDR1 SGHTA and CDR2 FQGTGA come from the germline V gene. CDR3 region: CASSPNRDNEQFF. In DNA, the CDR3 is TGTGCCAGCAGCCCTAATAGAGACAATGAGCAGTTCTTC.

This clonotype showed up many times. The V call is TRBV5-5, the J call TRBJ1-2; no firm D call. V was trimmed by 1 base and J by 3 bases, leaving 13 bases between them. In germline, CDR1 is SGHKS, CDR2 YYEKEE (reference sequence). CDR3 length: 15 amino acids. CDR3 DNA sequence: TGTGCCAGCAGCTTGAGCAAGGTCGCGTACTATGGCTACACCTTC. Residues: CASSLSKVAYYGYTF. The variable domain in full, completed from reference TRBV5-5 and TRBJ1-2, reads DAGVTQSPTHLIKTRGQQVTLRCSPISGHKSVSWYQQVLGQGPQFIFQYYEKEERGRGNFPDRFSARQFPNYSSELNVNALLLGDSALYLCASSLSKVAYYGYTFGSGTRLTVV.

This clonotype was counted only a few times. The DNA for the CDR3 is TGTGCCAGCAGTTACACAGAAGAGGGCCAAGAGACCCAGTACTTC. Protein sequence: CASSYTEEGQETQYF. The chain couples TRBV6-5 to TRBJ2-5; weak D call: TRBD2 (5 bases). In germline, CDR1 is MNHEY, CDR2 SVGAGI. The ends were cut back, 2 bases at V and 1 base at J, with 11 bases in the middle. CDR3 length: 15 residues.

This clonotype has just a few counts. V and J are TRBV7-9 and TRBJ2-3, with D unresolved. Germline lookup yields CDR1 SEHNR and CDR2 FQNEAQ (reference sequence). Trimming stripped 2 bases from V and 0 bases from J, with 12 bases between. The CDR3 extends over 16 amino acids. The CDR3 DNA reads TGTGCCAGCAGCTTAATCTCAGCGTCAAGCACAGATACGCAGTATTTT. Translating it yields CASSLISASSTDTQYF.

This clonotype came up a few times. The V call is TRBV18, the J call TRBJ1-1, with 7 bases fitting TRBD1. Looked up from germline, CDR1 is KGHSH and CDR2 is LQKENI. CDR3 length: 14 amino acids. V trimming: 4 bases; J trimming: 3 bases; junction bases outside the gene matches: 5. In nucleotides, the CDR3 is TGTGCCAGCTCACGAGGGGGCTTGGACACTGAAGCTTTCTTT. Its protein product is CASSRGGLDTEAFF.

This rearrangement joins TRBV4-2 to TRBJ1-1; a weak D match, TRBD1 (6 bases). The CDR3 is 12 residues long. Germline CDR1 and CDR2: LGHNA and YNFKEQ. The V and J ends lost 0 bases and 10 bases respectively, with 9 bases between them. For the CDR3, the DNA is TGTGCCAGCAGCCAAGATCAGGGGAGAGCTTTCTTT. Translated: CASSQDQGRAFF.

This rearrangement joins TRBV4-1 to TRBJ1-4, with 7 nucleotides matching TRBD1. Looked up from germline, CDR1 is MGHRA and CDR2 is YSYEKL. Trimming cost V 1 base and J 4 bases; bases outside gene matches: 6. The CDR3 has 16 residues. The CDR3 protein is CASSQVGTAYNEKLFF. Here the CDR3 DNA reads TGCGCCAGCAGCCAAGTGGGGACAGCTTATAATGAAAAACTGTTTTTT.

This clonotype was seen a few times. This chain connects TRBV29-1 to TRBJ2-1, with a weak D call TRBD2 (6 bases). Trimming removed 5 bases at V and 6 bases at J, with 11 bases between. The germline V gene encodes CDR1 SQVTM and CDR2 ANQGSEA. This CDR3 contains 12 residues. The CDR3 nucleotides read TGCAGCGTTTGGGGGGACGGCAATGAGCAGTTCTTC. Its protein product is CSVWGDGNEQFF.

The chain links TRBV11-2 to TRBJ2-2; TRBD2 is a possible D gene (7 bases). V lost 2 bases, J lost 6 bases, and 16 bases lay in between. This CDR3 region has 16 residues. Germline lookup yields CDR1 SGHAT and CDR2 FQNNGV. The CDR3 DNA reads TGTGCCAGCAGCTTATTCAGGGGAGGGGTGGCCGGGGAGCTGTTTTTT. This translates into CASSLFRGGVAGELFF.

This clonotype was seen ten or more times. The chain uses TRBV19 and TRBJ2-5; D ambiguous. Germline loops: CDR1 LNHDA, CDR2 SQIVND (reference sequence). The CDR3 contains 14 residues. V lost 4 bases to trimming and J lost 5 bases, with 14 bases between them. CDR3 bases: TGTGCCAGTAGTACCGACAACTCCGGGGAGACCCAGTACTTC. Translated, it gives CASSTDNSGETQYF.

This clonotype has only a few counts. The DNA of the CDR3 is TGTGCCAGCAGCTTAGATCGAGGGCCCCTCTCCTACAATGAGCAGTTCTTC. Its protein product is CASSLDRGPLSYNEQFF. The chain carries TRBV11-3 and TRBJ2-1; D may be TRBD2 (5 bases). The V and J ends lost 0 bases and 0 bases respectively, with 12 bases between them. Germline V gene lookup returns CDR1 SGHNT and CDR2 YENEEA. This CDR3 has 17 amino acids.

This clonotype was counted between two and nine times. V gene TRBV20-1 combines with J gene TRBJ2-7, with 7 bases identical to TRBD1. This CDR3 region has 15 residues. In germline, CDR1 is DFQATT, CDR2 SNEGSKA (reference sequence). The V and J ends lost 4 bases and 1 base, in that order; junction bases with no gene match: 10. The DNA of the CDR3 is TGCAGTGCTACCAACCGGGACAGTTATTCCTACGAGCAGTACTTC. It codes for CSATNRDSYSYEQYF.

This clonotype showed up just a few times. The chain joins TRBV7-2 to TRBJ1-6; tentatively, D is TRBD1 (5 bases). The V end was cut by 6 bases, the J end by 8 bases, with 17 bases between. The CDR3 is 15 amino acids. The germline gives CDR1 SGHTA, CDR2 FQGNSA. In DNA form, the CDR3 reads TGTGCCAGCAGTCTCCAAGGGCTAGGGGATTCACCCCTCCACTTT. Encoded protein: CASSLQGLGDSPLHF.

The V and J genes are TRBV6-5 and TRBJ1-2; a weak D match, TRBD1 (6 bases). Trimming removed 5 bases from V and 4 bases from J, with 23 bases in between. The CDR3 spans 17 residues. Germline V gene lookup returns CDR1 MNHEY and CDR2 SVGAGI. The CDR3 nucleotides are TGTGCCAGCAGTACCGTCACCCTTCAACAGGGCGGCTATGGCTACACCTTC. Translation gives CASSTVTLQQGGYGYTF.

This clonotype has a count of ten or more. CDR3 sequence: CASSYSHMGYYGYTF. The DNA for the CDR3 is TGTGCCAGCAGTTATAGCCATATGGGCTACTATGGCTACACCTTC. The chain links TRBV6-6 to TRBJ1-2, with D unclear. V lost 3 bases and J 3 bases, leaving 14 bases between the germline ends. The CDR3 is made up of 15 amino acids. Germline assignment: CDR1 MNHNY and CDR2 SVGAGI (reference sequence).

The rearrangement uses TRBV9 and TRBJ2-7; 8 bases align to TRBD2. V shed 1 base and J 2 bases; nucleotides not matched to a gene: 2. CDR3 size: 14 residues. From germline, CDR1 is SGDLS and CDR2 YYNGEE. CDR3 nucleotide sequence: TGTGCCAGCAGCGTAAGCGGGGGAACCTACGAGCAGTACTTC. Its protein product is CASSVSGGTYEQYF.

The V and J genes are TRBV3-1 and TRBJ2-7, with 8 nucleotides matching TRBD1. Trimming cost V 0 bases and J 7 bases; bases outside gene matches: 11. The length of the CDR3 is 16 residues. CDR1 and CDR2 from the germline V gene are LGHDT and YNNKEL (reference sequence). The CDR3: CASSQDAQGARVEQYF. The CDR3 DNA sequence: TGTGCCAGCAGCCAAGATGCGCAGGGGGCGCGGGTAGAGCAGTACTTC.

In its sample, this clonotype was seen a few times. This sequence joins TRBV7-9 and TRBJ1-1; D is undetermined. From germline, CDR1 is SEHNR and CDR2 FQNEAQ (reference sequence). CDR3 length: 14 amino acids. V was pared by 3 bases and J by 4 bases, with 12 bases between. The DNA for the CDR3 is TGTGCCAGCAGCTTCCGACGGCAGTCCACTGAAGCTTTCTTT. Protein sequence: CASSFRRQSTEAFF.

CDR3 sequence (DNA): TGCGCCAGCAGTGAGTCTGGGGTGCTAGAAGCTTTCTTT. Protein product: CASSESGVLEAFF. The chain recombines TRBV10-1 with TRBJ1-1, with no clear D. CDR3 length equals 13 residues. The germline V and J ends were trimmed by 0 bases and 8 bases, with 10 bases remaining between them. In germline, CDR1 is WNHNN, CDR2 SYGVQD (reference sequence).

This clonotype was observed many times. The gene calls are TRBV9 and TRBJ1-3, with D uncertain. The germline CDR1 and CDR2 sequences are SGDLS and YYNGEE. The V end lost 4 bases, the J end lost 0 bases, and 8 bases lay between the germline ends. The CDR3 runs to 14 residues. CDR3 in amino acids: CASSPGSSGNTIYF. CDR3 DNA sequence: TGTGCCAGCAGCCCGGGGAGCTCTGGAAACACCATATATTTT.

The V and J genes are TRBV7-2 and TRBJ1-6; D gene unclear. The length of the CDR3 is 15 residues. Trimming removed 4 bases from V and 10 bases from J, with 17 bases in between. Germline V CDR1 and CDR2: SGHTA, FQGNSA. CDR3 in amino acids: CASSSGRARSSPLHF. For the CDR3, the DNA is TGTGCCAGCAGCTCCGGCCGGGCCAGAAGCTCACCCCTCCACTTT.

In its sample, this clonotype was seen a few times. The chain couples TRBV20-1 to TRBJ2-5; 11 bases line up with TRBD2. V lost 6 bases, J lost 1 base, and 10 bases stayed unmatched. CDR3 size: 16 residues. Germline CDR1 and CDR2: DFQATT and SNEGSKA (reference sequence). CDR3 region: CSAPRASGRFQETQYF. For the CDR3, the DNA is TGCAGTGCCCCTCGTGCTAGCGGGAGGTTCCAAGAGACCCAGTACTTC.

The V and J genes are TRBV30 and TRBJ2-7; weak D call: TRBD1 (6 bases). The CDR3 covers 13 residues. Germline lookup yields CDR1 GTSNPN and CDR2 SVGIG (reference sequence). V lost 3 bases, J lost 4 bases, and 13 bases lay in between. The CDR3 reads CAWRPGTNYEQYF. The CDR3 DNA is TGTGCCTGGAGGCCCGGGACAAATTACGAGCAGTACTTC.

This clonotype was detected a few times. This chain connects TRBV20-1 to TRBJ1-1, with D maybe TRBD1 (6 bases). Germline V lookup: CDR1 DFQATT, CDR2 SNEGSKA (reference sequence). CDR3 length: 15 amino acids. V was cut by 1 base and J by 5 bases, with 17 bases left in between. CDR3 DNA: TGCAGTGCTAGAGCCCGGGGGGCCGGAGGTACTGAAGCTTTCTTT. As protein: CSARARGAGGTEAFF.

In this sample, this clonotype turned up a few times. The V gene is TRBV11-2, the J gene TRBJ2-3; D is perhaps TRBD2 (6 bases). The CDR3 is made up of 14 amino acids. Looked up from germline, CDR1 is SGHAT and CDR2 is FQNNGV. Trimming removed 2 bases at V and 8 bases at J, with 14 bases between. In nucleotides, the CDR3 is TGTGCCAGCAGCTTAAACTCACCCGGGGGTACGCAGTATTTT. It translates to CASSLNSPGGTQYF.

This clonotype was recorded a few times. In nucleotides, the CDR3 is TGCGCCAGCAGCCAACAAACAGGGAGCTCCTATAATTCACCCCTCCACTTT. Amino acid sequence: CASSQQTGSSYNSPLHF. This rearrangement joins TRBV4-1 to TRBJ1-6; D may be TRBD1 (6 bases). Trimming cost V 2 bases and J 0 bases, with 11 bases left between them. The germline V gene encodes CDR1 MGHRA and CDR2 YSYEKL. CDR3 length: 17 amino acids.